Described below is a single TCR beta chain sequence and its context. Its antigen is not known. The sample originates from a study of T cell responses to AZD1222 COVID-19 vaccine. Study information: Combined were second doses at about 4 or about 12 weeks.

Libraries were prepared by immunoSEQ multiplex PCR; TCRdb keeps only in-frame clonotypes and omits some of them. The table lists more than 110,000 clones, 85% to 95% of them singletons. The study, taken as a whole, reports: Repertoires were collected only later (after the peak T cell response had occurred).

This sequence originates from an adult in good health. Sample: peripheral blood, taken on day 0 of AZD1222 vaccination.

The CDR3 coding sequence is TGTGCCAGCAGCTCATCGGGACGGAGTAATTCACCCCTCCACTTT. Its protein is CASSSSGRSNSPLHF. The chain couples TRBV28 to TRBJ1-6; weak D call: TRBD1 (5 bases). Trimming removed 6 bases at V and 6 bases at J, with 15 bases between. Per the germline V gene, CDR1 is MDHEN and CDR2 is SYDVKM. The CDR3 is 15 amino acids.